Given below is one T cell receptor (beta chain) in context. Libraries were prepared by immunoSEQ multiplex PCR; TCRdb keeps only in-frame clonotypes and omits some of them. In the table there are around 99,000 clones, about 88% of which are singletons. The data are from a study of identifying expanded T cells in peripheral blood. Germline V gene sequence: CDR1 ENHRY, CDR2 SYGVKD. V trimming: 0 bases; J trimming: 7 bases; junction bases outside the gene matches: 2. CDR3 length: 13 amino acids. The rearrangement joins TRBV10-3 to TRBJ1-2, with 7 bases identical to TRBD1. Material: blood. This receptor was obtained from a person aged 18 to 69 in good health. The CDR3 sequence is CAISESGGSGYTF. For the CDR3, the DNA is TGTGCCATCAGTGAGTCAGGGGGCTCTGGCTACACCTTC.